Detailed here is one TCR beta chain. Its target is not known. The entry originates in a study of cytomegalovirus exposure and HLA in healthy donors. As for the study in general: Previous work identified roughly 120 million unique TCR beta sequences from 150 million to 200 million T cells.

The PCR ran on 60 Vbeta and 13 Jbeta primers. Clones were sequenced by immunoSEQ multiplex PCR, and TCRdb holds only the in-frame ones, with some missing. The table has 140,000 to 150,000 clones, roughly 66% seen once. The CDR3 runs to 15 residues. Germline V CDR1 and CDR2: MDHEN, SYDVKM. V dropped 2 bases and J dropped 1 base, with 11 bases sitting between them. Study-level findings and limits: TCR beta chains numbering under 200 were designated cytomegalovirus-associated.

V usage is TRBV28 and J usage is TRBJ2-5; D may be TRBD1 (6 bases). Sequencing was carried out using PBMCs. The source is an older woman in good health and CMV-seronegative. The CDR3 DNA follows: TGTGCCAGCAGTTTAGGTGCGGACAGCCAAGAGACCCAGTACTTC. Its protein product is CASSLGADSQETQYF.